This T cell receptor beta chain derives from a study of cytotoxic CD8 clonotypes in ibrutinib-treated CLL. This table comes from immunoSEQ multiplex PCR, and its TCRdb copy is limited to in-frame clones, with some not included. Of tens of thousands of clones listed, over 65% are singletons. Germline V gene lookup returns CDR1 MNHNY and CDR2 SVGAGI (reference sequence). The V end was cut by 8 bases, the J end by 12 bases, with 17 bases between. This CDR3 spans 13 amino acids. Sequenced material: PBMCs, taken after 24 months of ibrutinib treatment. The TCR originated in a human donor with chronic lymphocytic leukemia. J is TRBJ2-6 and V is TRBV6-6; possibly TRBD2 for D (5 bases). The CDR3 region has the DNA TGTGCCAGCGGGTCCCTCAGAGGGTCCGTCCTGACTTTC. This codes for CASGSLRGSVLTF.